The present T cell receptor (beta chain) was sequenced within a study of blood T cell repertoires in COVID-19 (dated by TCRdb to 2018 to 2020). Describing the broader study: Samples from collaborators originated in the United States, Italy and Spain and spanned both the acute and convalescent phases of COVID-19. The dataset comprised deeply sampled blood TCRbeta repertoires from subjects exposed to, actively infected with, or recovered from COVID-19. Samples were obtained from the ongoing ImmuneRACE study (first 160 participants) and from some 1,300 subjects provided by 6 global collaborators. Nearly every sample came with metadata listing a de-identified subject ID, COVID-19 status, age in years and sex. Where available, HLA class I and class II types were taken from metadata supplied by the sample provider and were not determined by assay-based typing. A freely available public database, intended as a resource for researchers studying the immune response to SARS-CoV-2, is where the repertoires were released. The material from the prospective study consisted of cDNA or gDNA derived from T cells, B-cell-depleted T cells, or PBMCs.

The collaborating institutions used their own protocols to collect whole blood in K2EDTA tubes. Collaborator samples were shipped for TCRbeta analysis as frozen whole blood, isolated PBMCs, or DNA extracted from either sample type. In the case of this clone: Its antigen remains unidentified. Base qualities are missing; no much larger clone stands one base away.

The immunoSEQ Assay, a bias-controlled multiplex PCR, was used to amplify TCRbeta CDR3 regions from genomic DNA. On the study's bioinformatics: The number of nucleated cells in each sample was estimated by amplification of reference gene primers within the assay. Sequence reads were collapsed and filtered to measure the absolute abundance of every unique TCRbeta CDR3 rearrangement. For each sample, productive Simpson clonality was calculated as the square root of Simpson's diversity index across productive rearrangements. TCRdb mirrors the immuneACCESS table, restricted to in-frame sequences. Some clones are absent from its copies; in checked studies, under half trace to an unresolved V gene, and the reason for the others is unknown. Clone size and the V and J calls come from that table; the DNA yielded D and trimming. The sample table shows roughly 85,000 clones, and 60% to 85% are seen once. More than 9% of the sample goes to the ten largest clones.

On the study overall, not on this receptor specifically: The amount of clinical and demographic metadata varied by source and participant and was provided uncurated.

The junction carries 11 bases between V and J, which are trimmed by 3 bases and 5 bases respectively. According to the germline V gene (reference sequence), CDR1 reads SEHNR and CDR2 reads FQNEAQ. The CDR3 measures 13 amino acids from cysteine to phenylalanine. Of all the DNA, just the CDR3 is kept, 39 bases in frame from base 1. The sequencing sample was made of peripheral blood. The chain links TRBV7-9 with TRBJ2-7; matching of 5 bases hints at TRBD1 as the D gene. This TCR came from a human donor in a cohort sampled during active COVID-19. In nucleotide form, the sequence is TGTGCCAGCAGCTTCCCCGGACACCACGAGCAGTACTTC. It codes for CASSFPGHHEQYF.